What follows are 12 T cell receptor beta chains derived from one specimen sequenced in a study of T cells in Graves' hyperthyroidism and ophthalmopathy. Amplified TCR beta CDR3 regions derived from RNA transcripts. First-round RT-PCR with HTBI primers amplified the TCR CDR3 region. TCRdb re-derived calls from the multiplex PCR reads in MiXCR, one entry per CDR3 protein. The table has 550,000 to 650,000 distinct CDR3 sequences, about 15% seen once. Sequenced input: blood. These TCRs come from a woman aged 40 to 55 with Graves' hyperthyroidism.

CDR3 amino acids: CASRIETGTSGGGPDTQYF. CDR3 coding DNA: TGTGCCAGCAGAATTGAAACCGGGACTAGCGGGGGGGGCCCAGATACGCAGTATTTT. This chain links TRBV5-8 with TRBJ2-3, with TRBD2 matching 16 bases. CDR1 and CDR2 (germline): SGHTS, YDEGEE. V was pared by 5 bases and J by 4 bases, with 13 bases of the junction left unmatched. The CDR3 has 19 amino acids.

The gene calls are TRBV4-1 and TRBJ2-1, with 11 bases aligning to TRBD1. This CDR3 is built from 16 residues. Trimming took 2 bases from V and 6 from J; bases not matched to a gene: 6. Germline CDR1 reads MGHRA; CDR2 reads YSYEKL. CDR3 in DNA: TGCGCCAGCAGCCAAACCGGGACAGGGGGGTCCAATGAGCAGTTCTTC. This encodes CASSQTGTGGSNEQFF.

The V and J genes are TRBV5-4 and TRBJ2-2; TRBD2 aligns across 8 bases. Germline V gene lookup returns CDR1 SGHNT and CDR2 YYREEE (reference sequence). Trimming cost V 5 bases and J 7 bases; bases outside gene matches: 7. The CDR3 loop spans 14 amino acids. The CDR3: CASRGGSGNGELFF. For the CDR3, the DNA is TGTGCCAGCAGAGGAGGTAGCGGGAACGGGGAGCTGTTTTTT.

With respect to this clonotype: This clone may be a read error of a much larger clone one base away. The final CDR3 position lacks the conserved phenylalanine or tryptophan, pointing to a likely read error. V and J are TRBV6-1 and TRBJ1-6, with D unclear. Germline lookup yields CDR1 MNHNS and CDR2 SASEGT. The V end lost 2 bases, the J end lost 6 bases, and 11 bases lay between the germline ends. The CDR3 is 15 amino acids. In DNA form, the CDR3 reads TGTGCCAGCAGTGAAACCCCGGGGTTTAATTCACCCCTCCACTTA. It translates to CASSETPGFNSPLHL.

This clonotype came up a few times. The chain is built from TRBV29-1 and TRBJ2-7, with D possibly being TRBD1 (5 bases). Germline lookup yields CDR1 SQVTM and CDR2 ANQGSEA. The CDR3 runs to 14 residues. V was pared by 6 bases and J by 3 bases, with 18 bases between. The DNA of the CDR3 is TGCAGCGTCGCAGGGCCCGGGCCAGACTACGAGCAGTACTTC. Translated, it gives CSVAGPGPDYEQYF.

This clonotype was seen at least ten times. This chain connects TRBV6-2 or TRBV6-3 to TRBJ2-1; 13 bases align to TRBD2. The CDR3 is 20 residues long. After removal of 0 bases from V and 0 bases from J, the junction contained 8 bases not matched to a gene. Per the germline V gene, CDR1 is MNHEY and CDR2 is SVGEGT. In DNA form, the CDR3 reads TGTGCCAGCAGTTACTCGACTAGCGGGAGGACGGCTAGCTCCTACAATGAGCAGTTCTTC. Its translation is CASSYSTSGRTASSYNEQFF.

This clonotype was recorded many times. This chain joins TRBV3-1 and TRBJ2-2, with D perhaps matching TRBD1 (5 bases). The CDR3 sequence is 14 residues long. V shed 0 bases and J shed 5 bases, with 7 bases lying between them. Germline V CDR1 and CDR2: LGHDT, YNNKEL (reference sequence). In nucleotides, the CDR3 is TGTGCCAGCAGCCAAGATCCAGGGACCGGGGAGCTGTTTTTT. Its translation is CASSQDPGTGELFF. The complete variable domain, with remaining parts taken from reference TRBV3-1 and TRBJ2-2, reads DTAVSQTPKYLVTQMGNDKSIKCEQNLGHDTMYWYKQDSKKFLKIMFSYNNKELIINETVPNRFSPKSPDKAHLNLHINSLELGDSAVYFCASSQDPGTGELFFGEGSRLTVL.

In its sample, this clonotype was seen a few times. The chain has TRBV20-1 and TRBJ2-7; D remains ambiguous. The CDR3 has 11 residues. Looked up from germline, CDR1 is DFQATT and CDR2 is SNEGSKA (reference sequence). Trimming took off 3 bases at V and 5 bases at J, with 8 bases between the two ends. The DNA for the CDR3 is TGCAGTGCTAGGTTCCGAGACGAGCAGTACTTC. Its translation is CSARFRDEQYF.

This clonotype was seen only a few times. V is TRBV6-6 and J is TRBJ2-5; TRBD2 matches 8 bases. This CDR3 has 15 amino acids. The V gene's germline CDR1 is MNHNY and CDR2 SVGAGI (reference sequence). V shed 0 bases, J shed 5 bases, and the junction held 5 bases outside the gene matches. In DNA form, the CDR3 reads TGTGCCAGCAGTTACTCAGCGGGAGTGATGGAGACCCAGTACTTC. This codes for CASSYSAGVMETQYF.

This clonotype was picked up many times. The chain has TRBV5-5 and TRBJ1-1; D is uncertain. Germline CDR1 and CDR2: SGHKS and YYEKEE (reference sequence). The CDR3 is 14 residues long. Trimming removed 0 bases from V and 0 bases from J, with 6 bases in between. The CDR3 DNA reads TGTGCCAGCAGCTTGGGACTATTGAACACTGAAGCTTTCTTT. This sequence encodes CASSLGLLNTEAFF.

Many counts were recorded for this clonotype. The V gene is TRBV12-3 or TRBV12-4, the J gene TRBJ1-6; TRBD1 might be the D (5 bases). The V and J ends lost 8 bases and 10 bases respectively, with 21 bases between them. This CDR3 region has 15 residues. For the CDR3, the DNA is TGTGCCAGCCGATCGGCAGGGATCTTGGGCTCACCCCTCCACTTT. Translation: CASRSAGILGSPLHF.

This clonotype was counted many times. The gene calls are TRBV12-3 or TRBV12-4 and TRBJ2-1, with 9 bases identical to TRBD2. Unmatched junction bases numbered 2, after V lost 5 bases and J lost 3 bases. CDR3 size: 14 residues. The CDR3 DNA follows: TGTGCCAGCAGTCCTAGCGGGATCTACAATGAGCAGTTCTTC. Amino acid sequence: CASSPSGIYNEQFF.